This T cell receptor (beta chain) was recovered during a study of cytomegalovirus exposure and HLA in healthy donors. Study observations and caveats: Investigators reported under 200 TCR beta chains as tied to cytomegalovirus. One variant, a missense change in DCLRE1C, was linked in a later analysis to TCR beta V- and J-gene trimming.

The PCR contained 60 Vbeta and 13 Jbeta primers. Here immunoSEQ multiplex PCR was the method, and the copy in TCRdb shows in-frame clones only, minus some. The data hold roughly 130,000 clones, with around 80% observed a single time. V shed 2 bases and J 0 bases; nucleotides not matched to a gene: 4. Germline values: CDR1 SGHTA, CDR2 FQGTGA. This CDR3 spans 17 amino acids. In regard to this clone: Its matching antigen is unknown.

The receptor was isolated from a man between 35 and 55 years old in good health and CMV-seronegative. Sequenced material: PBMCs. The V and J genes are TRBV7-3 and TRBJ2-6, with 7 bases fitting TRBD1. CDR3 protein: CASSLSTGVSGANVLTF. Here the CDR3 DNA reads TGTGCCAGCAGCTTATCCACAGGGGTCTCTGGGGCCAACGTCCTGACTTTC.